This note documents a single T cell receptor (beta chain) sequence. Its antigen remains unknown. The sample contains more than one DNA sequence encoding this CDR3. This specimen comes from a study of beta chain features in type 1 diabetes. At the level of the study: Sorted cells, approximately 110,000,000 in number, were examined across all samples. General study points: When VDJ junctions were examined, type 1 diabetes patients showed fewer insertions and more deletions. There was no resolution here of whether HLA type influences TCRB rearrangement.

Expressed TCRB transcripts were sequenced, since all the RNA that had been isolated was reverse transcribed. Data came from immunoSEQ multiplex PCR; TCRdb stores just in-frame clones and leaves some out. The data contain around 320,000 clones, roughly 15% of them singletons. Purity (above 95%) was reached by all sorted populations. The CDR3 runs to 13 residues. Germline V lookup: CDR1 SGHRS, CDR2 YFSETQ. The V gene lost 0 bases and the J gene lost 1 base, with 4 bases spanning the gap. The TCR was taken from a man aged 25 to 45 in good health. What was sequenced was central memory CD4+ T cells from blood. The chain is built from TRBV5-1 and TRBJ1-1; no firm D call. The DNA for the CDR3 is TGCGCCAGCAGCTTGGAGGGGAACACTGAAGCTTTCTTT. It encodes CASSLEGNTEAFF.